The rows below give T cell receptor beta chains drawn from one sample of a study of T-cell reconstitution after alpha-beta-depleted transplantation in children. TCRdb reanalysed the PCR reads using MiXCR and keeps one entry per CDR3 protein. The sample has about 490,000 distinct CDR3 sequences; roughly a tenth are singletons. This specimen was PBMCs, taken before TCRalphabeta/CD19-depleted stem cell transplant. All receptors derive from a child under 10 years old with inherited bone marrow failure, due to receive a stem cell transplant. CDR3s include the opening cysteine and the closing phenylalanine or tryptophan. D genes are given only for firm matches. The size field is filled for only some rows; it gives once, few, many or a size class.

CDR3 | DNA | D | J | size | V
CSVEGLAGAGSGDTQYF | TGCAGCGTTGAAGGACTAGCGGGAGCCGGGTCAGGAGATACGCAGTATTTT | TRBD2 | TRBJ2-3 | many | TRBV29-1
CASSQAWQPSYEQYF | TGCGCCAGCAGCCAAGCGTGGCAGCCTTCCTACGAGCAGTACTTC | . | TRBJ2-7 | . | TRBV4-3
CASSLWGSKGRPQHF | TGTGCCAGCAGCCTGTGGGGGTCTAAAGGCCGGCCCCAGCATTTT | . | TRBJ1-5 | many | TRBV28
CARAPGGSSYEQYF | TGTGCCAGGGCCCCCGGGGGCAGCTCCTACGAGCAGTACTTC | . | TRBJ2-7 | . | TRBV5-6
CASRPERVVLYYNEQFF | TGTGCCAGCAGGCCAGAAAGGGTAGTTCTTTACTACAATGAGCAGTTCTTC | . | TRBJ2-1 | many | TRBV27
CASSRNTYNEQFF | TGTGCCAGCAGCCGAAACACCTACAATGAGCAGTTCTTC | . | TRBJ2-1 | . | TRBV11-2
CASSLSGDHETQYF | TGTGCCAGCAGTTTATCGGGGGATCACGAGACCCAGTACTTC | . | TRBJ2-5 | many | TRBV27
CASSLQLAGTYNEQFF | TGCGCCAGCAGCTTACAGCTGGCGGGGACCTACAATGAGCAGTTCTTC | . | TRBJ2-1 | many | TRBV5-1
CASSLPRQGFTGELFF | TGTGCCAGCAGCTTGCCCCGACAGGGGTTTACCGGGGAGCTGTTTTTT | TRBD1 | TRBJ2-2 | . | TRBV5-8
CASSPTSRFETDTQYF | TGTGCCAGCAGCCCGACTAGCCGGTTTGAGACAGATACGCAGTATTTT | TRBD2 | TRBJ2-3 | few | TRBV12-3/TRBV12-4
CATTYRVGLGNEQFF | TGTGCCACCACCTACAGGGTTGGTCTCGGCAATGAGCAGTTCTTC | . | TRBJ2-1 | few | TRBV6-2/TRBV6-3
CASSFSGTGELFF | TGCGCCAGCAGCTTTAGCGGCACCGGGGAGCTGTTTTTT | . | TRBJ2-2 | many | TRBV5-1
CASSLGPTPGLAGTYSYNEQFF | TGTGCCAGCAGCTTGGGGCCCACCCCGGGACTAGCGGGGACCTACTCCTACAATGAGCAGTTCTTC | TRBD2 | TRBJ2-1 | . | TRBV5-4
CASSSGWSGNTIYF | TGTGCCAGCAGTTCCGGCTGGTCTGGAAACACCATATATTTT | . | TRBJ1-3 | few | TRBV12-3/TRBV12-4
CASRPYTGTGDEKLFF | TGTGCCAGCAGACCATATACAGGGACAGGCGACGAAAAACTGTTTTTT | TRBD1 | TRBJ1-4 | many | TRBV27
CASSQLGLAGGLAKNIQYF | TGCGCCAGCAGCCAACTCGGACTAGCGGGAGGCCTAGCCAAAAACATTCAGTACTTC | TRBD2 | TRBJ2-4 | once | TRBV4-3
CSVTSGDRPMGGYTF | TGCAGCGTTACATCGGGGGATCGGCCCATGGGGGGCTACACCTTC | . | TRBJ1-2 | . | TRBV29-1
CASSASGENEQFF | TGTGCCAGCAGTGCGTCAGGGGAAAACGAGCAGTTCTTC | . | TRBJ2-1 | few | TRBV6-4
CASSDRASGANVLTF | TGTGCCAGCAGTGACAGGGCGTCTGGGGCCAACGTCCTGACTTTC | TRBD1 | TRBJ2-6 | many | TRBV6-2/TRBV6-3
CATSRGLAGSQETQYF | TGTGCCACCAGCAGAGGACTAGCGGGCTCCCAAGAGACCCAGTACTTC | TRBD2 | TRBJ2-5 | . | TRBV15
CASSQVRGPETQYF | TGCGCCAGCAGCCAAGTTCGCGGGCCAGAGACCCAGTACTTC | . | TRBJ2-5 | . | TRBV4-3
CASSVDLATNEQFF | TGTGCCAGCAGCGTAGATCTAGCGACCAATGAGCAGTTCTTC | . | TRBJ2-1 | many | TRBV9
CASSEIEKLFF | TGTGCCAGCAGTGAAATTGAAAAACTGTTTTTT | . | TRBJ1-4 | many | TRBV25-1
CSARDGYGNTEAFF | TGCAGTGCTAGAGATGGCTATGGGAATACTGAAGCTTTCTTT | . | TRBJ1-1 | many | TRBV20-1
CASSQGLARETQYF | TGCGCCAGCAGCCAAGGACTAGCACGGGAGACCCAGTACTTC | TRBD2 | TRBJ2-5 | many | TRBV4-3
CAASSGIQYF | TGTGCCGCATCGAGTGGAATTCAGTACTTC | . | TRBJ2-4 | many | TRBV13
CASRGSKETQYF | TGCGCCAGCAGAGGGAGTAAGGAGACCCAGTACTTC | . | TRBJ2-5 | many | TRBV4-1
CASSQDTPQTGELFF | TGTGCCAGCAGCCAAGATACACCCCAAACCGGGGAGCTGTTTTTT | . | TRBJ2-2 | . | TRBV3-1
CATSRDLGYVNEQFF | TGTGCCACCAGCAGAGATTTGGGCTACGTCAATGAGCAGTTCTTC | . | TRBJ2-1 | many | TRBV15
CASGQGSEQPQHF | TGCGCCAGCGGTCAGGGTTCGGAACAGCCCCAGCATTTT | . | TRBJ1-5 | . | TRBV23-1
CSAFEVRSYNEQFF | TGCAGTGCATTTGAGGTTCGCTCCTACAATGAGCAGTTCTTC | . | TRBJ2-1 | many | TRBV20-1
CASGTAYGYTF | TGCGCCAGCGGGACGGCCTATGGCTACACCTTC | . | TRBJ1-2 | many | TRBV4-1
CSATGLAGGEQYF | TGCAGTGCTACAGGACTAGCGGGCGGCGAGCAGTACTTC | TRBD2 | TRBJ2-7 | many | TRBV20-1
CASSLRGFKNIQYF | TGTGCCAGCAGTTTAAGAGGGTTTAAAAACATTCAGTACTTC | . | TRBJ2-4 | . | TRBV27
CASSGRLAGAPDTQYF | TGTGCCAGCAGCGGCCGACTAGCGGGAGCCCCAGATACGCAGTATTTT | TRBD2 | TRBJ2-3 | many | TRBV9
CASSVGRDRPYGYTF | TGTGCCAGCAGCGTAGGAAGGGACAGGCCTTATGGCTACACCTTC | TRBD1 | TRBJ1-2 | many | TRBV9
CASSRGTNIYEQYF | TGCGCCAGCAGCCGGGGGACTAACATCTACGAGCAGTACTTC | TRBD2 | TRBJ2-7 | many | TRBV4-3
CATSEGGEDTQYF | TGTGCCACCAGCGAAGGGGGTGAAGATACGCAGTATTTT | . | TRBJ2-3 | many | TRBV24-1
CASSPEFSYEQYF | TGTGCCAGCAGTCCAGAATTCTCCTACGAGCAGTACTTC | . | TRBJ2-7 | many | TRBV12-3/TRBV12-4
CATSDPSDAPYGYTF | TGTGCCACCAGTGATCCATCCGACGCCCCCTATGGCTACACCTTC | . | TRBJ1-2 | few | TRBV24-1
CASSHPTRDYEQYF | TGTGCCAGCAGTCATCCAACTAGAGACTACGAGCAGTACTTC | . | TRBJ2-7 | few | TRBV27
CASSPGWDTEAFF | TGTGCCAGCAGCCCGGGGTGGGACACTGAAGCTTTCTTT | . | TRBJ1-1 | few | TRBV5-8
CAIWGRTYGYTF | TGTGCCATCTGGGGACGGACCTATGGCTACACCTTC | . | TRBJ1-2 | many | TRBV10-3
CASSEVSAVHSPLHF | TGTGCCAGCAGTGAAGTCTCGGCAGTCCATTCACCCCTCCACTTT | . | TRBJ1-6 | many | TRBV6-1
CASSLFALAGGETQYF | TGTGCCAGCAGCTTATTTGCGCTAGCGGGAGGAGAGACCCAGTACTTC | TRBD2 | TRBJ2-5 | many | TRBV7-2
CASTPFGGRENTGELFF | TGTGCCAGCACCCCGTTCGGGGGGCGCGAGAACACCGGGGAGCTGTTTTTT | . | TRBJ2-2 | few | TRBV11-2
CASSPYISNIQYF | TGTGCCAGCAGCCCCTACATTAGCAACATTCAGTACTTC | . | TRBJ2-4 | many | TRBV7-9
CASSAYGTGLYEQYF | TGTGCCAGCAGCGCATACGGGACAGGGCTTTACGAGCAGTACTTC | TRBD1 | TRBJ2-7 | many | TRBV9
CASSTSPETQYF | TGTGCCAGCAGTACTAGTCCGGAGACCCAGTACTTC | . | TRBJ2-5 | many | TRBV12-3/TRBV12-4
CASSLQRDTLTGELFF | TGTGCCAGCAGCTTGCAGCGGGACACGCTTACCGGGGAGCTGTTTTTT | . | TRBJ2-2 | many | TRBV5-5
CASSLDGPNIQYF | TGTGCCAGCAGCTTAGATGGGCCAAACATTCAGTACTTC | . | TRBJ2-4 | few | TRBV7-9
CASSQTAVYEQYF | TGCGCCAGCAGCCAAACGGCTGTTTACGAGCAGTACTTC | . | TRBJ2-7 | many | TRBV4-1
CSASDANRGPRKETQYF | TGCAGTGCCTCGGACGCTAACAGGGGTCCAAGGAAAGAGACCCAGTACTTC | TRBD1 | TRBJ2-5 | . | TRBV20-1
CSVEGDYSYNEQFF | TGCAGCGTTGAAGGGGACTACTCCTACAATGAGCAGTTCTTC | TRBD2 | TRBJ2-1 | many | TRBV29-1
CASSPDRPNTGELFF | TGTGCCAGCAGTCCGGACAGGCCGAACACCGGGGAGCTGTTTTTT | TRBD1 | TRBJ2-2 | many | TRBV27
CASIQVSGGVYEQYF | TGCGCCAGCATCCAAGTTTCAGGGGGTGTCTACGAGCAGTACTTC | TRBD1 | TRBJ2-7 | many | TRBV5-1
CASSLTVYDQYF | TGTGCCAGCAGTTTAACGGTGTACGATCAGTACTTC | . | TRBJ2-7 | . | TRBV28
CASSQQTGQGNSPLHF | TGCGCCAGCAGCCAACAAACGGGACAGGGGAATTCACCCCTCCACTTT | TRBD1 | TRBJ1-6 | many | TRBV4-3
CAWSVSERMNTEAFF | TGTGCCTGGAGCGTGTCAGAGAGAATGAACACTGAAGCTTTCTTT | . | TRBJ1-1 | many | TRBV30
CASSGVGTEAFF | TGTGCCAGCAGCGGGGTCGGCACTGAAGCTTTCTTT | . | TRBJ1-1 | many | TRBV11-2